The present T cell receptor (beta chain) was sequenced within a study of T cells in Graves' hyperthyroidism and ophthalmopathy. Findings of the study overall: In the blood, most expanded thyroid clonotypes above 0.001 appeared as well. From stable hyperthyroidism, ophthalmopathy was separated by a 13 V-J model.

On this clonotype itself: As yet, its antigen is unknown.

Amplification yielded TCR beta CDR3 regions, with RNA transcripts as the source. First-round RT-PCR with HTBI primers amplified the TCR CDR3 region. Using its own MiXCR run on the multiplex PCR reads, TCRdb lists one record per CDR3 protein. The sample shows roughly 500,000 distinct CDR3 sequences, approximately 15% of them seen only once. CDR1 and CDR2 (germline): DFQATT, SNEGSKA (reference sequence). The junction had 6 bases not matched to a gene; V was cut back by 1 base and J by 3 bases. The CDR3 contains 15 residues. The rearrangement joins TRBV20-1 to TRBJ1-5; 7 positions agree with TRBD1. The sequencing input was blood. The sequence was collected from a woman in her thirties with Graves' hyperthyroidism that later progressed to Graves' ophthalmopathy. CDR3 coding DNA: TGCAGTGCTAGAGCGGGGCAGGGGGTCAATCAGCCCCAGCATTTT. Encoded protein: CSARAGQGVNQPQHF.